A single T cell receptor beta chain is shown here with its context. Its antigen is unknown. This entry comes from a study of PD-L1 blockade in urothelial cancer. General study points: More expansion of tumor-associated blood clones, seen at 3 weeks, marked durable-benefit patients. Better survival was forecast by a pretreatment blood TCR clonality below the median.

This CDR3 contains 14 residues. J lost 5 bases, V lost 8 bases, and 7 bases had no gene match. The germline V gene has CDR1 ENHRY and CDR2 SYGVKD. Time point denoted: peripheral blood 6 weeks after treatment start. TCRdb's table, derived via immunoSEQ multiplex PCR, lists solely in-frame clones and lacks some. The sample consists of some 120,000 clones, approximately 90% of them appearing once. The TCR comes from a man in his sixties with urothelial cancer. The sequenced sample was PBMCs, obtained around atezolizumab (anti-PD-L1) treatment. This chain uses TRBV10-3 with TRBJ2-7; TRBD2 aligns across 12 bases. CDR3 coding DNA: TGTGCCATCCGGACTAGCGGGATAAGGGACGAGCAGTACTTC. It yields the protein CAIRTSGIRDEQYF.